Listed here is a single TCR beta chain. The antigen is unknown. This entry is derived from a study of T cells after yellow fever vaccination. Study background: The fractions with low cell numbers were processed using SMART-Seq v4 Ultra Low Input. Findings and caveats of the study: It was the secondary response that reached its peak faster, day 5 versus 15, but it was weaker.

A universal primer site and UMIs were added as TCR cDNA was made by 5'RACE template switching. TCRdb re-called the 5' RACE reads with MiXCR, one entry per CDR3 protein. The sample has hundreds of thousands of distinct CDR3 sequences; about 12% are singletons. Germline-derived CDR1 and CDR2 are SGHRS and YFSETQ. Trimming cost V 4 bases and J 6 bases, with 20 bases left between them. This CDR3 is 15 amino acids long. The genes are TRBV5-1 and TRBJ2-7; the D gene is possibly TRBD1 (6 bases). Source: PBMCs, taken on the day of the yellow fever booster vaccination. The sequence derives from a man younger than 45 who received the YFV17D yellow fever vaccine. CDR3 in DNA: TGCGCCAGCAGCCCTGCAGGGGACGGACGTTTCGAGCAGTACTTC. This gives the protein CASSPAGDGRFEQYF.